This entry lists 3 T cell receptor beta chains sequenced from one sample in a study of CD8+CD57+ T cells in acquired aplastic anemia. Sequencing was done on patients that had shown CD8+CD57+ cell expansion by flow cytometry. TCR beta VDJ and CDR3 profiles were obtained from a genomic DNA template. TCRdb called the reads again in MiXCR, with one record for every CDR3 protein. The repertoire includes 200,000 to 250,000 distinct CDR3 sequences, under 50% of them detected once, and roughly 21% sits in the top ten. Specimen: sorted CD4+, CD8+, or CD8+CD57+ T cells (not recorded which) from PBMCs. The receptor source for this set is a human donor with aplastic anemia.

This clonotype was counted at least ten times. The chain carries TRBV20-1 and TRBJ1-1; D perhaps matches TRBD1 (6 bases). Germline V gene lookup returns CDR1 DFQATT and CDR2 SNEGSKA (reference sequence). The V gene lost 1 base and the J gene lost 8 bases, with 17 bases spanning the gap. The CDR3 has 14 amino acids. The CDR3 DNA reads TGCAGTGCTAGAGGGGGCTCGGGGGCCGCGGAAGCTTTCTTT. Protein product: CSARGGSGAAEAFF.

The chain couples TRBV2 to TRBJ2-7; TRBD2 agrees at 9 bases. Germline V gives CDR1 SNHLY, CDR2 FYNNEI. V shed 6 bases and J 0 bases; nucleotides not matched to a gene: 6. This CDR3 spans 15 amino acids. The chain's CDR3 is CASRLGLASSYEQYV. The CDR3 DNA follows: TGTGCCAGCAGACTAGGACTAGCGAGCTCCTACGAGCAGTACGTC.

The gene calls are TRBV27 and TRBJ1-2; D may be TRBD1 (6 bases). The V gene's germline CDR1 is MNHEY and CDR2 SMNVEV (reference sequence). V was pared by 3 bases and J by 10 bases, with 12 bases between. The CDR3 consists of 12 residues. The chain's CDR3 is CASSFDRFVYTF. The CDR3 DNA reads TGTGCCAGCAGTTTCGACAGGTTTGTCTACACCTTC.